The sequence of this T cell receptor (beta chain) was determined in a study of blood T cells in healthy people across ages. Study-wide results and limits: Per million T cells, TCR beta diversity dropped roughly linearly as age increased.

The CDR3 spans 15 residues. The ends were cut back, 3 bases at V and 5 bases at J, with 16 bases in the middle. Germline V gene sequence: CDR1 MDHEN, CDR2 SYDVKM. Primers used in a second PCR of roughly 6 to 11 cycles were a sample-barcoded 5' primer and a J-beta primer mix. TCRdb re-analysed the 5' RACE reads in MiXCR, keeping a single row per CDR3 protein. The profile shows about 2 million distinct CDR3 sequences, around half of them singletons. Comment on this clonotype: Its antigen is undetermined.

The sample taken for sequencing was blood. The receptor's source is a woman aged 40-49 years in good health. The rearrangement links TRBV28 to TRBJ2-5, with D possibly matching TRBD2 (6 bases). CDR3 loop: CASSLAGSARETQYF. CDR3 DNA sequence: TGTGCCAGCAGTTTGGCGGGGTCCGCCCGGGAGACCCAGTACTTC.